This paragraph reports one T cell receptor beta chain. It lacks a known antigen. The record has no base qualities; no much larger clone is one base away. The sample belongs to a study of blood T cells in healthy people across ages (dated by TCRdb to 2014 to 2015). Regarding the study in general: In model experiments, template switching captured roughly one uniquely barcoded TCR beta cDNA molecule for every two T cells. To track age-related changes in TCR beta repertoire diversity, the study relied on deep sequencing normalized with unique cDNA molecular identifiers. Four age groups were formed from the donors: young (average around 15 years), middle-aged (around 40), aged (under 70) and long-lived (less than 85). Donors of different ages were randomly distributed across sequencing lanes to avoid experimental bias. The study analyzed two additional independent replicas of 1 million unique cDNA reads from the same blood draw for two donors, one aged 18 to 30 and one aged 80 or older.

The junction shows trimming of 1 base on V and 8 bases on J, plus 12 bases between the germline ends. As encoded in the germline V gene, CDR1 is SGHRS while CDR2 is YFSETQ. Reading from cysteine to phenylalanine, the CDR3 counts 13 amino acids. This entry keeps only the CDR3 DNA: 39 bases, framed from base 1. Library preparation was by 5' RACE. The instrument given in TCRdb is Illumina HiSeq 2500. A second PCR of about 6 to 11 cycles was performed with a sample-barcoded 5' primer and a J-beta primer mix. A unique molecular identifier was introduced onto each TCR beta cDNA molecule by a template-switch 5' adaptor carrying 12 random nucleotides. Each sample yielded at least 2.5 million CDR3-containing paired-end reads. The Mint cDNA synthesis kit, primed by a TRBC-specific oligonucleotide, was used to synthesize first-strand cDNA from all RNA. Following uracil-DNA glycosylase treatment, all cDNA underwent a first 18-cycle PCR with the universal primers M1SS and BC2_uni_R. In the source study's methods: Normalization of each sample was performed by random selection of 1 million high-quality reads, each carrying a distinct molecular identifier. Reads with shared molecular identifiers were discarded instead of being binned into consensus sequences. MiTCR, run with a Q25 quality threshold and the strictest error-elimination algorithm, handled CDR3 identification, clonotype clustering and error correction. A nonparametric unseen species model with Euler transformation was used to estimate a lower bound on total TCR beta diversity. The public sequencing data were trimmed at Q25 with fastp and processed into clonotypes with MiXCR by TCRdb, which kept only in-frame beta chains. Entries are consolidated by CDR3 protein sequence, retaining the most common genes and DNA. The V and J calls come from TCRdb's annotation, not from the publication. The sample data list hundreds of thousands of distinct CDR3 sequences, and roughly 21% of these were observed just once. Of the sample, approximately 3.6% falls within the top ten clones.

What the work shows at the level of the full study, not this receptor alone: Observed TCR beta diversity per million T cells fell roughly linearly with age, and a significant reduction was already apparent by age around 40. Compared with the aged group, the long-lived group had more naive CD4+ T cells, fewer expanded clones and increased TCR diversity, a pattern suggesting age selection. Estimates of total diversity from one million sequenced T cells were regarded as lower bounds and underestimates. Because profiling used bulk unsorted PBMCs, naive and antigen-experienced compartments could not be compared conclusively. Observed TCR beta diversity correlated strongly with the percentage of naive T cells measured by flow cytometry. Because the CMV infection status of the donors was unknown, age-related changes in expanded clonotypes may potentially have been confounded.

The donors were under 40 Caucasian individuals from Russia, aged 6 to 90 years, who were systemically healthy. Each donor gave around 9.5 milliliters of peripheral blood, collected into EDTA-treated Vacutainer tubes. Ficoll-Paque density-gradient centrifugation was used to isolate PBMCs, with at least 6.5 million per sample. Total RNA was extracted from PBMCs with Trizol reagent, with at least 6 micrograms obtained per sample. For every donor, an aliquot of PBMCs went through flow cytometry to measure the percentages of naive CD45RAhigh/CD27high T cells. The receptor chain draws on TRBV5-1 and TRBJ1-1, with the identity of the D gene unclear. Sequenced input: blood. The sequence derives from a man aged 65-85 years in good health. The DNA sequence is given as TGCGCCAGCAGCTTGTCCGGGAAGTGGGAAGCTTTCTTT. It codes for CASSLSGKWEAFF.